Presented here are 20 T cell receptor beta chains from one specimen sequenced in a study of blood T cell repertoires in COVID-19. Assay: immunoSEQ multiplex PCR; the TCRdb copy retains only in-frame clones and omits some. The sample comprises 200,000 to 250,000 clones, 85% of which are singletons, and over 15% rests with the top ten. Sample: PBMCs or T cells enriched from blood (not recorded which). The source is a middle-aged man who had recovered from COVID-19.

The rearrangement uses TRBV6-5 and TRBJ1-2, with D perhaps TRBD1 (5 bases). The germline V gene encodes CDR1 MNHEY and CDR2 SVGAGI. V was shortened by 6 bases and J by 4 bases, with 12 bases between the two germline ends. The CDR3 contains 13 residues. The CDR3 bases are TGTGCCAGCAGCGACGGACAAGCCTATGGCTACACCTTC. Translation: CASSDGQAYGYTF.

This chain links TRBV5-1 with TRBJ2-5, with a weak D call TRBD2 (5 bases). The CDR3 contains 16 residues. Germline CDR1 and CDR2: SGHRS and YFSETQ. Trimming shortened V by 4 bases and J by 1 base, and 17 bases separated the two germline ends. The CDR3 DNA sequence: TGCGCCAGCAGCCCCTCCGGGAACCCGGGCCAAGAGACCCAGTACTTC. Amino acid sequence: CASSPSGNPGQETQYF.

This chain links TRBV3-1 (or the pseudogene TRBV3-2) with TRBJ2-7, with 8 bases aligning to TRBD2. This CDR3 spans 14 amino acids. V dropped 6 bases and J dropped 6; count of bases not matched to a gene: 10. Per germline, CDR1 LGHDT and CDR2 YNNKEL (reference sequence). The DNA of the CDR3 is TGTGCCAGCAGTCCCGCGGGAGGCCGGGCCGAGCAGTACTTC. This sequence encodes CASSPAGGRAEQYF.

The chain employs TRBV18 and TRBJ1-6, with D perhaps matching TRBD1 (5 bases). The CDR3 is made up of 16 amino acids. V was cut by 2 bases and J by 5 bases, with 13 bases left in between. Germline assignment: CDR1 KGHSH and CDR2 LQKENI. The CDR3 DNA sequence: TGTGCCAGCTCACCAAGCCCGGGACTGCATAATTCACCCCTCCACTTT. As protein: CASSPSPGLHNSPLHF.

V is TRBV7-2 and J is TRBJ1-2, with D possibly TRBD1 on 6 matching bases. The germline CDR1 and CDR2 sequences are SGHTA and FQGNSA. The germline V and J ends were trimmed by 0 bases and 6 bases, with 8 bases remaining between them. CDR3 length: 13 residues. CDR3: CASSLAGADGYTF. DNA of the CDR3: TGTGCCAGCAGCTTAGCGGGGGCGGATGGCTACACCTTC.

This chain joins TRBV7-3 and TRBJ2-1; the match to TRBD2 covers 7 bases. The CDR3 totals 14 residues. Germline values: CDR1 SGHTA, CDR2 FQGTGA. V lost 6 bases, J lost 7 bases, and 9 bases stayed unmatched. In nucleotides, the CDR3 is TGTGCCAGCAGGTACGCGGGAGTGGGTAATGAGCAGTTCTTC. Translation gives CASRYAGVGNEQFF.

V and J are TRBV19 and TRBJ1-2, with 10 bases that match TRBD1. Germline V gene sequence: CDR1 LNHDA, CDR2 SQIVND (reference sequence). J lost 7 bases, V lost 4 bases, and 12 bases had no gene match. CDR3 length: 16 amino acids. CDR3 nucleotides: TGTGCCAGTAGTACCCCAATCGACAGGGGGCAATTTGGCTACACCTTC. This sequence encodes CASSTPIDRGQFGYTF.

V gene TRBV5-6 combines with J gene TRBJ2-1; 10 positions agree with TRBD2. Germline lookup yields CDR1 SGHDT and CDR2 YYEEEE. The V segment lost 0 bases and the J segment 7 bases; nucleotides outside the gene matches: 4. The CDR3 totals 15 residues. CDR3 sequence (DNA): TGTGCCAGCAGCTTGGAGCGGGAGGGCCGGAATGAGCAGTTCTTC. Translation gives CASSLEREGRNEQFF.

The chain combines TRBV18 with TRBJ1-1, with 12 nucleotides matching TRBD1. This CDR3 has 16 residues. The germline V gene has CDR1 KGHSH and CDR2 LQKENI. Trimming took 6 bases from V and 4 from J; bases not matched to a gene: 9. CDR3 sequence: CASSQRDRGRGTEAFF. DNA for the CDR3: TGTGCCAGCTCCCAGCGGGACAGGGGGCGGGGCACTGAAGCTTTCTTT.

This rearrangement joins TRBV2 to TRBJ2-7, with 12 bases lining up with TRBD2. V trimming: 6 bases; J trimming: 4 bases; junction bases outside the gene matches: 4. The CDR3 spans 14 residues. The germline CDR1 and CDR2 sequences are SNHLY and FYNNEI. The CDR3 bases are TGTGCCAGCAGCCTAGCGGGAGGGGCGTACGAGCAGTACTTC. This gives the protein CASSLAGGAYEQYF.

V is TRBV2 and J is TRBJ1-2; maybe TRBD1 (6 bases). This CDR3 is built from 15 residues. Trimming shortened V by 5 bases and J by 0 bases, and 13 bases separated the two germline ends. Germline CDR1 and CDR2: SNHLY and FYNNEI. The CDR3 DNA sequence: TGTGCCAGCAGTTCCTCTGGGGGCTCTAACTATGGCTACACCTTC. It is translated as CASSSSGGSNYGYTF. The whole variable domain, filled in from reference TRBV2 and TRBJ1-2, reads EPEVTQTPSHQVTQMGQEVILRCVPISNHLYFYWYRQILGQKVEFLVSFYNNEISEKSEIFDDQFSVERPDGSNFTLKIRSTKLEDSAMYFCASSSSGGSNYGYTFGSGTRLTVV.

The V gene is TRBV5-1, the J gene TRBJ2-7; 8 positions match TRBD2. The V gene end was trimmed by 1 base and the J gene end by 3 bases; junction bases not matched to a gene: 3. Germline V gene data show CDR1 as SGHRS and CDR2 as YFSETQ. This CDR3 contains 14 residues. The CDR3 region is CASSLYGTSYEQYF. The CDR3 region has the DNA TGCGCCAGCAGCTTGTACGGGACTAGCTACGAGCAGTACTTC.

Only a few counts were recorded for this clone. The chain joins TRBV27 to TRBJ2-7; 8 bases agree with TRBD2. Germline V gives CDR1 MNHEY, CDR2 SMNVEV (reference sequence). V trimming: 5 bases; J trimming: 6 bases; junction bases outside the gene matches: 15. CDR3 length equals 16 residues. The chain's CDR3 is CASSPISGSLSREQYF. In DNA form, the CDR3 reads TGTGCCAGCAGTCCTATCAGCGGGAGCTTAAGCCGCGAGCAGTACTTC.

J is TRBJ1-2 and V is TRBV25-1; D not certain. Trimming left V 5 bases short and J 5 bases short, with 12 bases between. The germline gives CDR1 MGHDK, CDR2 SYGVNS. The CDR3 spans 13 residues. The CDR3 here is CASSPLGEYGYTF. The CDR3 region has the DNA TGTGCCAGCAGTCCGCTGGGAGAATATGGCTACACCTTC.

The rearrangement joins TRBV9 to TRBJ2-2; D is undetermined. Trimming removed 0 bases at V and 6 bases at J, with 15 bases between. The CDR3 length is 16 residues. Looked up from germline, CDR1 is SGDLS and CDR2 is YYNGEE. The CDR3 coding sequence is TGTGCCAGCAGCGTAGACCACACTACCCGGGCCGGGGAGCTGTTTTTT. Translation gives CASSVDHTTRAGELFF. The whole variable domain, filled in from reference TRBV9 and TRBJ2-2, reads DSGVTQTPKHLITATGQRVTLRCSPRSGDLSVYWYQQSLDQGLQFLIQYYNGEERAKGNILERFSAQQFPDLHSELNLSSLELGDSALYFCASSVDHTTRAGELFFGEGSRLTVL.

This chain links TRBV4-1 with TRBJ2-1; a weak D match, TRBD2 (6 bases). This CDR3 contains 13 residues. Trimming stripped 5 bases from V and 8 bases from J, with 13 bases between. From germline, CDR1 is MGHRA and CDR2 YSYEKL. CDR3 nucleotide sequence: TGCGCCAGCAGCGGAGCGCGGGGATATGAGCAGTTCTTC. It is translated as CASSGARGYEQFF.

This clone occurred a few times. The chain joins TRBV6-5 to TRBJ1-4; perhaps TRBD1 as D (5 bases). Germline lookup yields CDR1 MNHEY and CDR2 SVGAGI. V gave up 2 bases and J gave up 0 bases, with 7 bases separating them. The CDR3 sequence is 15 residues long. CDR3 sequence reads: CASSYDSATNEKLFF. DNA for the CDR3: TGTGCCAGCAGTTACGACAGTGCAACTAATGAAAAACTGTTTTTT.

V is TRBV5-5 and J is TRBJ2-7; perhaps TRBD1 as D (6 bases). V was pared by 0 bases and J by 0 bases, with 10 bases between. The CDR3 length is 15 residues. The germline CDR1 and CDR2 sequences are SGHKS and YYEKEE (reference sequence). The DNA of the CDR3 is TGTGCCAGCAGCTTGGAGACAGGAAGCTCCTACGAGCAGTACTTC. Amino acid sequence: CASSLETGSSYEQYF.

This clone was counted a single time. This chain joins TRBV6-2 or TRBV6-3 and TRBJ1-5; D gene ambiguous. The V end lost 0 bases, the J end lost 2 bases, and 11 bases lay between the germline ends. The CDR3 has 16 amino acids. Germline values: CDR1 MNHEY, CDR2 SVGEGT. CDR3 amino acids: CASSYSYEGGNQPQHF. The CDR3 DNA is TGTGCCAGCAGTTACTCGTATGAGGGTGGCAATCAGCCCCAGCATTTT.

The chain combines TRBV15 with TRBJ2-7; 9 nucleotides line up with TRBD1. Trimming at V came to 4 bases and at J to 1 base, leaving 5 bases not matched to a gene. Looked up from germline, CDR1 is LNHNV and CDR2 is YYDKDF (reference sequence). CDR3 size: 15 residues. CDR3 loop: CATSIHGTGSYEQYF. The DNA for the CDR3 is TGTGCCACCAGCATCCACGGGACAGGGTCCTACGAGCAGTACTTC.